This T cell receptor beta chain was profiled in a study of CD8 T cells in ankylosing spondylitis. Findings and caveats of the study: Reactive arthritis synovial fluid and blood previously showed some of these motif variants. As for the disease-linked clones, they showed a CD8+ phenotype and occurred at relatively low frequencies in peripheral blood.

Library preparation for TCR beta used quantitative 5'-RACE with molecular barcodes. TCRdb passed the 5' RACE reads through MiXCR, listing each CDR3 protein once. The sample yields 200,000 to 300,000 distinct CDR3 sequences, about 11% seen once. This clonotype was seen once. What it recognizes is unknown. V lost 3 bases, J lost 7 bases, and 9 bases stayed unmatched. This CDR3 spans 15 amino acids. Germline CDR1 and CDR2: MNHNS and SASEGT. The TCR originated in a male donor with ankylosing spondylitis or in good health (not recorded which). This chain joins TRBV6-1 and TRBJ2-1, with TRBD1 identical over 7 bases. Sequencing was carried out using blood, either unsorted or a sorted T cell fraction (not recorded which). The chain's CDR3 is CASSETGWGNNEQFF. The CDR3, as DNA: TGTGCCAGCAGTGAGACAGGGTGGGGAAATAATGAGCAGTTCTTC.